This TCR beta chain appears in the sequencing data of a study of CD8+ T cells in alopecia areata. TCR sequencing used cDNA made by reverse transcription of extracted RNA. Clones were sequenced by immunoSEQ multiplex PCR, and TCRdb holds only the in-frame ones, with some missing. Counted here are more than 90,000 clones, roughly 68% occurring once; the ten biggest clones make up around 3%. With respect to this clone: Its cognate antigen is unknown.

Per the germline V gene, CDR1 is MGHRA and CDR2 is YSYEKL. This CDR3 is 13 amino acids long. V was trimmed by 1 base and J by 0 bases, leaving 4 bases between them. It was from PBMCs that CD4+ and CD8+ T cells were sorted. The study's findings and limits: Compared with normal scalp, lesional scalp had higher clonality and more expanded CD8+ clones.

The specimen was CD4+ T cells sorted from blood. This TCR was recovered from a human donor in good health. The J gene is TRBJ2-7, the V gene TRBV4-1; D gene uncertain. The chain's CDR3 is CASSQVASYEQYF. In DNA, the CDR3 is TGCGCCAGCAGCCAAGTAGCCTCCTACGAGCAGTACTTC.